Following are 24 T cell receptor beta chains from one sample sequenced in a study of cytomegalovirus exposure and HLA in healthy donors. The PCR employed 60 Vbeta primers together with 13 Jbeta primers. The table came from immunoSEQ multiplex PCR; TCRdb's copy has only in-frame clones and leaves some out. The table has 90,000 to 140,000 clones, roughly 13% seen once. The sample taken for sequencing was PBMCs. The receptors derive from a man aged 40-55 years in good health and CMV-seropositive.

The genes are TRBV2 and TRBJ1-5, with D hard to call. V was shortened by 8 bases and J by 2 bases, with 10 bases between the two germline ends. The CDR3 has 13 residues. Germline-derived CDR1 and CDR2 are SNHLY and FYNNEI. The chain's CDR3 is CASAKEGNQPQHF. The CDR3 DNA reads TGTGCCAGCGCAAAGGAGGGCAATCAGCCCCAGCATTTT.

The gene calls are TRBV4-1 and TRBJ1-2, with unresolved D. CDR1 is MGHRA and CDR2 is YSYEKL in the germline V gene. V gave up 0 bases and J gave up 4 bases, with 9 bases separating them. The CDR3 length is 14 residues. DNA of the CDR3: TGCGCCAGCAGCCAAGATACCCCCAGCTATGGCTACACCTTC. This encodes CASSQDTPSYGYTF.

In nucleotides, the CDR3 is TGTGCCATCAGTAGAGAGGGCCCACTCACAGATACGCAGTATTTT. This sequence encodes CAISREGPLTDTQYF. The rearrangement joins TRBV10-3 to TRBJ2-3; tentatively, D is TRBD2 (5 bases). The germline CDR1 and CDR2 sequences are ENHRY and SYGVKD. The V end was cut by 5 bases, the J end by 2 bases, with 14 bases between. The CDR3 spans 15 residues.

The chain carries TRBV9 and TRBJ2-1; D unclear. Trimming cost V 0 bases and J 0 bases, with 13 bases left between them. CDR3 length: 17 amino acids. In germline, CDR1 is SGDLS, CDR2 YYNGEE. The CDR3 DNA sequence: TGTGCCAGCAGCGTAGAAATTCAGGCTGACTCCTACAATGAGCAGTTCTTC. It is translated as CASSVEIQADSYNEQFF.

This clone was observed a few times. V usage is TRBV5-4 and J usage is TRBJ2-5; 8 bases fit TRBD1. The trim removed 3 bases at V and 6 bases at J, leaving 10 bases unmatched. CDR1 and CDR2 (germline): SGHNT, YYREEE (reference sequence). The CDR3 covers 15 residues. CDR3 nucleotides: TGTGCCAGCAGCTGGACAGGGACCCCAGACAAGACCCAGTACTTC. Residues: CASSWTGTPDKTQYF.

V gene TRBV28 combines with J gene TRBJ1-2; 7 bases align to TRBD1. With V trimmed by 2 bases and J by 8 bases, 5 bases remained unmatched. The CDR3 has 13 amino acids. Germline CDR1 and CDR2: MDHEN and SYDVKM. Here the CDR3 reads CASSLGQAGGYTF. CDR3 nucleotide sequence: TGTGCCAGCAGTTTAGGACAGGCAGGGGGCTACACCTTC.

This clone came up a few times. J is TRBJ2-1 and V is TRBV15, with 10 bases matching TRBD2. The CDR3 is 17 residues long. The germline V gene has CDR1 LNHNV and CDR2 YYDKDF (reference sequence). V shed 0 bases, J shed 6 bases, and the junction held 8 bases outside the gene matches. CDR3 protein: CATSRELAGTFRNEQFF. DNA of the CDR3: TGTGCCACCAGCAGAGAACTAGCGGGAACCTTTCGCAATGAGCAGTTCTTC.

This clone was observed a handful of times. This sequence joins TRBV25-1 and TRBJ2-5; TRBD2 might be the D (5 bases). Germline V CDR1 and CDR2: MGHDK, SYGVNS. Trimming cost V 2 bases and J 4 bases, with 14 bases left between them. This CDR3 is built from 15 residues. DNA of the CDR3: TGTGCCAGCAGTGAAGGAGCGGACGTCGGAGAGACCCAGTACTTC. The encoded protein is CASSEGADVGETQYF.

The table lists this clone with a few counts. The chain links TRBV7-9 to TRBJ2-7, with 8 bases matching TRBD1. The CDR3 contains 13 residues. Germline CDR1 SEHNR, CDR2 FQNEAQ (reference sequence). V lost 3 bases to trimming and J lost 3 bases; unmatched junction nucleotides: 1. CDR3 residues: CASSLGQVYEQYF. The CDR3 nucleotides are TGTGCCAGCAGCTTGGGACAGGTCTACGAGCAGTACTTC.

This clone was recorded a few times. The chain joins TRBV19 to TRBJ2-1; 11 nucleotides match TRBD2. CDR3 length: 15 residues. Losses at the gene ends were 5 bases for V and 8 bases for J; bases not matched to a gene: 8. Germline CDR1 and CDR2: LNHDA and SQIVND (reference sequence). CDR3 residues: CASSLIAGGVDEQFF. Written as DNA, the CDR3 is TGTGCCAGTAGTCTTATAGCGGGAGGGGTCGATGAGCAGTTCTTC.

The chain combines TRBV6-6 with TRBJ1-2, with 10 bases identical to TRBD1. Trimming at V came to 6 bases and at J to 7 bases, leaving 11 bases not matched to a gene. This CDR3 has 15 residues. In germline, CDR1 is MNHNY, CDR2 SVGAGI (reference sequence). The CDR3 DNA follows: TGTGCCAGCAGGGGGGGACAGGGGCTGTCGAGTGGCTACACCTTC. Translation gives CASRGGQGLSSGYTF.

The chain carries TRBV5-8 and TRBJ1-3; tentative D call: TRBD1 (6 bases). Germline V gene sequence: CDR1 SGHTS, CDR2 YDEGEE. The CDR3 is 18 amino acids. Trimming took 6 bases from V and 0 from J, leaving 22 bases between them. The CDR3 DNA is TGTGCCAGCACCACTGGGGGCCTCGTAAGGGGCTCTGGAAACACCATATATTTT. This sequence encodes CASTTGGLVRGSGNTIYF.

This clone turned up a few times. CDR3: CASSFSGISNQPQHF. CDR3 bases: TGTGCCAGCAGCTTTTCAGGGATTAGCAATCAGCCCCAGCATTTT. The rearrangement joins TRBV7-2 to TRBJ1-5; perhaps TRBD1 as D (5 bases). V was clipped by 3 bases and J by 0 bases, with 9 bases between them. The CDR3 loop spans 15 amino acids. Germline CDR1 and CDR2: SGHTA and FQGNSA. Together with reference TRBV7-2 and TRBJ1-5, the CDR3 gives the full variable domain: GAGVSQSPSNKVTEKGKDVELRCDPISGHTALYWYRQSLGQGLEFLIYFQGNSAPDKSGLPSDRFSAERTGGSVSTLTIQRTQQEDSAVYLCASSFSGISNQPQHFGDGTRLSIL.

In DNA, the CDR3 is TGCGCCAGCAGCGCCCGAGCTGCGGGAGGGCCCTACAATGAGCAGTTCTTC. Translation gives CASSARAAGGPYNEQFF. V usage is TRBV4-3 and J usage is TRBJ2-1, with 9 positions matching TRBD2. Germline loops: CDR1 LGHNA, CDR2 YSLEER. V shed 5 bases and J 2 bases; nucleotides not matched to a gene: 10. The CDR3 spans 17 residues.

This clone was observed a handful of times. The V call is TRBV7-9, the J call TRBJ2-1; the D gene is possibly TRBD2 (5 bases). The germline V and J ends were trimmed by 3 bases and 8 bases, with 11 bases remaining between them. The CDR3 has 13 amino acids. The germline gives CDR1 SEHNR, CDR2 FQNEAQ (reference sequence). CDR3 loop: CASSFLEGYEQFF. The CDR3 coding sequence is TGTGCCAGCAGCTTTCTTGAGGGCTATGAGCAGTTCTTC.

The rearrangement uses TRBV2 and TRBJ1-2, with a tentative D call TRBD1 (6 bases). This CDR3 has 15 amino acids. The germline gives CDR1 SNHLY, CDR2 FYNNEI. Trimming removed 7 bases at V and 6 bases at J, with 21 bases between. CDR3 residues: CASTPRDISQDGYTF. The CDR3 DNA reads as TGTGCCAGCACCCCCCGGGACATCAGTCAGGATGGCTACACCTTC.

This chain's CDR3 is CASGTGVAGNTIYF. The CDR3 DNA reads as TGTGCCAGCGGGACAGGGGTAGCTGGAAACACCATATATTTT. The genes are TRBV28 and TRBJ1-3; 10 bases align to TRBD1. The CDR3 totals 14 residues. Per the germline V gene, CDR1 is MDHEN and CDR2 is SYDVKM. The trim removed 8 bases at V and 2 bases at J, leaving 3 bases unmatched.

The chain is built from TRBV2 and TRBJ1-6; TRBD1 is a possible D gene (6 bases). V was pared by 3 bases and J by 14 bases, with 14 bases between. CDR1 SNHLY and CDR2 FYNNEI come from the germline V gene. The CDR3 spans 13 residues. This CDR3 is CASSEIGGLALHF. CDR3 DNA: TGTGCCAGCAGTGAGATTGGGGGCCTGGCCCTCCACTTT.

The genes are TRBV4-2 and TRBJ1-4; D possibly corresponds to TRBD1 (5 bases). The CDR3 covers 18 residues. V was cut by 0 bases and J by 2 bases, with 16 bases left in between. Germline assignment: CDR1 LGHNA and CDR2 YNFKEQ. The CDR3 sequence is CASSQDNRPTPTNEKLFF. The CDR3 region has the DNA TGTGCCAGCAGCCAAGATAACAGGCCGACCCCTACTAATGAAAAACTGTTTTTT.

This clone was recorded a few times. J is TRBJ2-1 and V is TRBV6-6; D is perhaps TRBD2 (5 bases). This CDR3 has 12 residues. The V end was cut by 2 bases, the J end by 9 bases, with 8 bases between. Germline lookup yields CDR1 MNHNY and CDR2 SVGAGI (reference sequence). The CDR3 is CASSYERAEQFF. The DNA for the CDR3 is TGTGCCAGCAGTTACGAGAGGGCTGAGCAGTTCTTC.

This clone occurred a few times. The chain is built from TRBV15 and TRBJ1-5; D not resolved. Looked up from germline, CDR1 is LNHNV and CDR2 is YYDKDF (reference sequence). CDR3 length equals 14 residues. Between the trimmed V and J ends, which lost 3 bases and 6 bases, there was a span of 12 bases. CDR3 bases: TGTGCCACCAGCAGCGGCCAGGAGGGTCAGCCCCAGCATTTT. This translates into CATSSGQEGQPQHF.

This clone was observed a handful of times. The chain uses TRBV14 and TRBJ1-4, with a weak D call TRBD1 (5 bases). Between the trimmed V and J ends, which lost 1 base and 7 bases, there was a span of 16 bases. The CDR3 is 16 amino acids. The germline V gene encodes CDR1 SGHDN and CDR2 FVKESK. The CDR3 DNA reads TGTGCCAGCAGCCAAGGGGTCTGGCAGGGAGGTGAAAAACTGTTTTTT. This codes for CASSQGVWQGGEKLFF.

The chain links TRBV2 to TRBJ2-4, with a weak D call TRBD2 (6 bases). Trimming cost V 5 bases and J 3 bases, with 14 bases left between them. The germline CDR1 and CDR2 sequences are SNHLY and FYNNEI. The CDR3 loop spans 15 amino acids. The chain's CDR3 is CASSTSGLVKNIQYF. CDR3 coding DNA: TGTGCCAGCAGTACCTCGGGACTCGTCAAAAACATTCAGTACTTC.

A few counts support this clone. In nucleotides, the CDR3 is TGTGCCAGCACCCCGTCATGGATTCTAGACTACGAGCAGTACTTC. It translates to CASTPSWILDYEQYF. V gene TRBV6-1 combines with J gene TRBJ2-7; D not certain. Trimming pared 7 bases from V and 3 bases from J, leaving 19 bases between. This CDR3 is built from 15 residues. Germline CDR1 is MNHNS and CDR2 is SASEGT.